This T cell receptor (beta chain) was identified in a study of a mutant IDH1 vaccine in newly diagnosed glioma (dated by TCRdb to the early 2020s). For the wider study: Patients received eight vaccinations in weeks 1, 3, 5, 7, 11, 15, 19 and 23, corresponding to visits V03 through V10. Of the roughly 34 treated patients, approximately 62% were male and around 40% were female, and the mean age was 40.4 years. For exploratory analyses, longitudinal TCRB deep sequencing was carried out in more than 20 treated patients wherever samples were available. Before enrollment, most patients had been given radiochemotherapy with temozolomide as standard therapy, while the rest had received either radiotherapy alone or temozolomide alone. Vaccination started 4-6 weeks after radiotherapy alone, or was given together with temozolomide cycles in the groups whose treatment included chemotherapy. Peripheral blood was collected at six visits: V03 (baseline), V05, V07, V10, V12 and V13.

This clone was observed a handful of times. Its antigen specificity is not known. Base qualities are not recorded, but no much larger clone differs from it by a single base. Libraries were constructed by the immunoSEQ multiplex PCR assay. Rearranged TCR beta chain sequences were amplified using the hsTCRB Kit according to the manufacturer's protocol. TCRB libraries were sequenced on an Illumina MiSeq. As for the original processing: Demultiplexing, trimming and gene mapping were performed with the kit vendor's proprietary platform. TCRdb provides this immuneACCESS table in a form limited to in-frame rearrangements. Some clones are lacking; in checked studies, under half of them reflect an unresolved V gene, and why the rest are absent is not known. V and J calls and clone size follow that table, whereas D and trimming were derived from the DNA. The sample contains around 40,000 clones, about 76% of them found a single time. The ten largest make up around 5.3% of the sample.

The intended sense of this specimen's time point label: week 23, last vaccination. Each vaccine dose was 300 ug of a 20-mer mutant IDH1 peptide in Montanide, given subcutaneously with topical imiquimod. Donors had newly diagnosed WHO grade 3 or 4 IDH1-mutant astrocytomas with loss of nuclear ATRX. The samples were drawn from NOA16, a multicentre, single-arm, open-label phase I trial in Germany that tested a mutant IDH1 peptide vaccine in humans for the first time. Genomic DNA for TCRB sequencing was extracted from EDTA blood using the DNeasy Blood and Tissue Kit. Via the germline V gene (reference sequence), CDR1 is MNHEY and CDR2 SMNVEV. V loses 4 bases at its end and J loses 4 bases; junction bases beyond the gene matches: 7. The CDR3 goes from the cysteine to the phenylalanine over 14 residues. The entry retains the CDR3 DNA only, 42 bases that are in frame from base 1. Summary of the overall study and its limitations: Selection of PBMC samples for TCRB deep sequencing was based on availability. The authors noted that analyses of patient blood samples could not be reproduced because of sample limitations. Pseudoprogression appeared unrelated to alterations in the top peripheral T cell clonotypes detected by TCRB sequencing. Immune responses induced by the vaccine were seen in around 93% of patients across multiple MHC alleles.

The TCR sequence derives from a man in his fifties or sixties with glioma. Sequenced material: PBMCs, taken from a glioma patient whose treatment included an IDH1 peptide vaccine. Recombination connected TRBV27 to TRBJ2-7, with 7 middle bases fitting TRBD1. The nucleotide sequence is given as TGTGCCAGCAGTTCCGGGACAGAACTATACGAGCAGTACTTC. Translation gives CASSSGTELYEQYF.